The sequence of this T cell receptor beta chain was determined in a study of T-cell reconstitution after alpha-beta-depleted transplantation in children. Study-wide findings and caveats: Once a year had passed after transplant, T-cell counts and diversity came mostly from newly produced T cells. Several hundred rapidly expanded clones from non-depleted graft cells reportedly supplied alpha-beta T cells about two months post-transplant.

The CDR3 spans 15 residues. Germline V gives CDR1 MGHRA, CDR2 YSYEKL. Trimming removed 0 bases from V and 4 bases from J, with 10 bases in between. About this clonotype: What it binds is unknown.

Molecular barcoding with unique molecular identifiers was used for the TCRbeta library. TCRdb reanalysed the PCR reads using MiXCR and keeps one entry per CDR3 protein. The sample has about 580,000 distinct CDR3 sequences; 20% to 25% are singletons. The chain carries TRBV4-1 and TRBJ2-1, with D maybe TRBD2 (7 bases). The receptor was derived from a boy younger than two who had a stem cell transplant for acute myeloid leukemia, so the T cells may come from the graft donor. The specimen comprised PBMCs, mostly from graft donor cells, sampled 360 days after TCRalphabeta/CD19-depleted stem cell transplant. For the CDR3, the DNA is TGCGCCAGCAGCCAAGACGGGGGGCCGTACAATGAGCAGTTCTTC. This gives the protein CASSQDGGPYNEQFF.